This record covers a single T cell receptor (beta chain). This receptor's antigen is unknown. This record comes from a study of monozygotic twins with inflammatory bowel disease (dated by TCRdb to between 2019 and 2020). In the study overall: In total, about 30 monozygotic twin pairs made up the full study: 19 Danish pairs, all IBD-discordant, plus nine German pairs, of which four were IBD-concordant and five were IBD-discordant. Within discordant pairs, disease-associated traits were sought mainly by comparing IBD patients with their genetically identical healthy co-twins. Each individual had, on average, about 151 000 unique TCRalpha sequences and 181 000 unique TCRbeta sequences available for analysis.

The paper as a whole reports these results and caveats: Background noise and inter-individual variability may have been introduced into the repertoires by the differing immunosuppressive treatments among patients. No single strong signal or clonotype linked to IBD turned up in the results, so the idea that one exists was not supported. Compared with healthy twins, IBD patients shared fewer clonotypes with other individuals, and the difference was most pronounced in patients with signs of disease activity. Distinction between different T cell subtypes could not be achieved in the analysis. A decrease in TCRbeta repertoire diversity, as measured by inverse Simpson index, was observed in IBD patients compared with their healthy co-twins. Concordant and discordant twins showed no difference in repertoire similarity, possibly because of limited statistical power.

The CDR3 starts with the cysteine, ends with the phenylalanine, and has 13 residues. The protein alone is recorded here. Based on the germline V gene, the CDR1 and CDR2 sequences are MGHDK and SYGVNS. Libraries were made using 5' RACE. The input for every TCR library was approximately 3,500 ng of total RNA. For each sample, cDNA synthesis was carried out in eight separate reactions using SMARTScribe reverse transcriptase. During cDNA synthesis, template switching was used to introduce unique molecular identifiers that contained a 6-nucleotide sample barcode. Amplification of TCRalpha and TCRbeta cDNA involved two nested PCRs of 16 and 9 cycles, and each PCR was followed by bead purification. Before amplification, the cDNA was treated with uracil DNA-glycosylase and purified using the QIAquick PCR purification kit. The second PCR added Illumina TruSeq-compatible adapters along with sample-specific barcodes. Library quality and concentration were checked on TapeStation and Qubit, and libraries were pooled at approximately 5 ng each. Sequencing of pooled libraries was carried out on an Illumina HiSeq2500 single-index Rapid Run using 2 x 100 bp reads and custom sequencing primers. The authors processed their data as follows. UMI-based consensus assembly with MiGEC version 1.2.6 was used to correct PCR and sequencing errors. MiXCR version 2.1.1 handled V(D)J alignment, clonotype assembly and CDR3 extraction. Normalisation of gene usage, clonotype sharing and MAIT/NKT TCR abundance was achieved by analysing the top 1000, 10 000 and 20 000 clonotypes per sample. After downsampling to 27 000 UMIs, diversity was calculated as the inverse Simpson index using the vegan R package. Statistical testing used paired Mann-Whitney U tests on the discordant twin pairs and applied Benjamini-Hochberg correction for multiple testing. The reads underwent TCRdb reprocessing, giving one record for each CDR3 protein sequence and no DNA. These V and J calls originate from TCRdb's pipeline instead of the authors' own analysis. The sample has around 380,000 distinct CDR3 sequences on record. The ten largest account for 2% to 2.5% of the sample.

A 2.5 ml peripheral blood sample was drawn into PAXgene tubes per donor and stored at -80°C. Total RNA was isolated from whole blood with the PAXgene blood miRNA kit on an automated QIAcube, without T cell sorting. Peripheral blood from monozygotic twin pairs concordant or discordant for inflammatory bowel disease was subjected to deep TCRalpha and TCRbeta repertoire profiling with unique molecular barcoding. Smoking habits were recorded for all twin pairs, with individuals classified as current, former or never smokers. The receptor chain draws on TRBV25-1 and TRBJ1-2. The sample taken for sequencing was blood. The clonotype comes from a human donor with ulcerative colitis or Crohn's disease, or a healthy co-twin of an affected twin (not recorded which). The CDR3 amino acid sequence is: CASSGRHLRGYTF.